This TCR beta chain originates from a study of glioma-infiltrating T cells. The iRepertoire nested amplicon-rescue multiplex PCR amplified TCR alpha and beta CDR3s from RNA. One entry per CDR3 protein, called by TCRdb with MiXCR from the multiplex PCR reads. The table lists more than 350,000 distinct CDR3 sequences, 41% of them singletons. The sequencing input was glioma tissue, nonneoplastic brain tissue, or PBMCs (not recorded which). This clonotype originated in a human donor with low-grade glioma or glioblastoma, undergoing nonglioma brain surgery, or in good health (not recorded which).

In DNA form, the CDR3 reads TGCGCCAGCAGCCAAGGGACAGGGGGGGGATTTCCCTACGAGCAGTACTTC. It yields the protein CASSQGTGGGFPYEQYF. This chain links TRBV4-1 with TRBJ2-7, with 10 bases matching TRBD1. V shed 1 base and J 2 bases; nucleotides not matched to a gene: 8. The CDR3 runs 17 residues. Germline-derived CDR1 and CDR2 are MGHRA and YSYEKL.